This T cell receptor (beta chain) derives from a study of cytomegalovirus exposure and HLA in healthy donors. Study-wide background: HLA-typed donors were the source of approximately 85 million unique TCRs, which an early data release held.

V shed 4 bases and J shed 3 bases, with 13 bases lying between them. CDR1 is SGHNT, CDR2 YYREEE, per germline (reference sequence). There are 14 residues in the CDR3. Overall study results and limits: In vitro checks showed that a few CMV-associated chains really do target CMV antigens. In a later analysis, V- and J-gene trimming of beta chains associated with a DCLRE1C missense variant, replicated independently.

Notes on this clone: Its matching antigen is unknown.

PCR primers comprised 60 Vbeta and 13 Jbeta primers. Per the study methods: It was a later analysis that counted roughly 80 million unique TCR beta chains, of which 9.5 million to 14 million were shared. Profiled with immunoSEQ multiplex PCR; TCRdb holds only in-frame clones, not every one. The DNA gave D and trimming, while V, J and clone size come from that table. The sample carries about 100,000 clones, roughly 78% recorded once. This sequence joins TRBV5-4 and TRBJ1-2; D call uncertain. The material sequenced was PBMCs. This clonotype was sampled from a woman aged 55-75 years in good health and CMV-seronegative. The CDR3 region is CASSRPGEDYGYTF. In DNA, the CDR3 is TGTGCCAGCAGCCGGCCCGGTGAGGACTATGGCTACACCTTC.